This is a list of T cell receptor beta chains from one sample in a study of T cell repertoires in ileal Crohn's disease. Measured with immunoSEQ multiplex PCR; TCRdb has only the in-frame clones, and not every one. The sample records about 9,000 clones, approximately 78% being singletons. Sequencing was performed on ileal tissue. The receptors here all came from an adult with Crohn's disease. Both conserved end residues are part of each CDR3. The order of the fields is J gene, clone size, D gene, V gene, CDR3 protein, CDR3 DNA. A D gene is named only where the DNA matches it firmly. The listing skips clone size in some rows; elsewhere it reads once, few, many or a size class.

>TRBJ2-7|-|-|TRBV19
CASSIPGQIYEQYF
TGTGCCAGTAGTATTCCAGGACAGATCTACGAGCAGTACTTC
>TRBJ1-1|-|-|TRBV5-5
CASSLEWGRGAFF
TGTGCCAGCAGCTTGGAGTGGGGGCGCGGGGCTTTCTTT
>TRBJ2-5|-|TRBD2|TRBV6-6
CASSLGGSGRVEQYF
TGTGCCAGCAGCCTCGGGGGAAGCGGGAGGGTGGAGCAGTACTTC
>TRBJ1-1|-|-|TRBV4-3
CASSQVLGVTEAFF
TGCGCCAGCAGCCAAGTGTTAGGGGTCACTGAAGCTTTCTTT
>TRBJ1-2|-|TRBD1|TRBV5-6
CASSLTGTGGNGYTF
TGTGCCAGCAGCTTGACCGGGACAGGGGGAAATGGCTACACCTTC
>TRBJ1-2|few|TRBD1|TRBV5-1
CASSSTGGYGYTF
TGCGCCAGCAGCTCGACAGGGGGCTATGGCTACACCTTC
>TRBJ2-5|-|TRBD1|TRBV5-1
CASSLGTGVSGETQYF
TGCGCCAGCAGCTTGGGGACAGGGGTTTCTGGAGAGACCCAGTACTTC
>TRBJ2-5|once|TRBD2|TRBV9
CASSAGTSGQETQYF
TGTGCCAGCAGCGCGGGGACTAGCGGCCAAGAGACCCAGTACTTC
>TRBJ1-1|few|-|TRBV18
CASSPQESGDTEAFF
TGTGCCAGCTCACCCCAAGAGTCGGGGGACACTGAAGCTTTCTTT
>TRBJ2-2|few|-|TRBV27
CASRRGGYGTGELFF
TGTGCCAGCAGAAGGGGGGGTTACGGCACCGGGGAGCTGTTTTTT
>TRBJ1-2|-|TRBD1|TRBV28
CASSSGGVYGYTF
TGTGCCAGCAGTTCAGGGGGCGTCTATGGCTACACCTTC
>TRBJ2-5|-|TRBD1|TRBV7-3
CASSLAGQGAETQYF
TGTGCCAGCAGCTTAGCCGGACAGGGGGCGGAGACCCAGTACTTC